This is a list of T cell receptor beta chains from one sample in a study of cytomegalovirus exposure and HLA in healthy donors. This table comes from immunoSEQ multiplex PCR, and its TCRdb copy is limited to in-frame clones, with some not included. The profile shows 150,000 or so clones, around 84% of them singletons. Sequencing was carried out using PBMCs. The receptors here all came from a male donor in good health and CMV-seropositive. CDR3s include the opening cysteine and the closing phenylalanine or tryptophan. Fields, in order: J gene, V gene, D gene, clone size, CDR3 DNA, CDR3 protein. D genes are given only for firm matches. The listing skips clone size in some rows; elsewhere it reads once, few, many or a size class.

TRBJ2-5,TRBV7-7,.,.,TGTGCCAGCAGCTTAGGACAGGTAGAAGGGACCCAGTACTTC,CASSLGQVEGTQYF
TRBJ2-7,TRBV10-3,.,.,TGTGCCATCAGCTACGGACAGAACTACGAGCAGTACTTC,CAISYGQNYEQYF
TRBJ1-5,TRBV27,.,.,TGTGCCAGCATAATCGCAGCTGGGGAGGCGAATCAGCCCCAGCATTTT,CASIIAAGEANQPQHF
TRBJ1-1,TRBV10-3,.,.,TGTGCCACCCTGACTGACACTGAAGCTTTCTTT,CATLTDTEAFF
TRBJ1-1,TRBV5-1,.,.,TGCGCCAGCAGCTTGGAGGGAGAAACTGAAGCTTTCTTT,CASSLEGETEAFF
TRBJ2-7,TRBV4-1,TRBD1,.,TGCGCCAGCAGCAGCCGGGACAGGGGGCTCGAGCAGTACTTC,CASSSRDRGLEQYF
TRBJ2-3,TRBV6-1,TRBD2,.,TGTGCCAGCAGCGGTAGGGACTACACAGATACGCAGTATTTT,CASSGRDYTDTQYF
TRBJ2-5,TRBV7-2,.,.,TGTGCCAGCAGCTTACAAGAGTCCCAAGAGACCCAGTACTTC,CASSLQESQETQYF
TRBJ2-1,TRBV2,.,.,TGTGCCAGCAGTGATTCTGGGACTCATGGGGAGCAGTTCTTC,CASSDSGTHGEQFF
TRBJ2-7,TRBV6-1,.,.,TGTGCCAGCAGGTACCTACCCCTCGAGTCTAACGAGCAGTACTTC,CASRYLPLESNEQYF
TRBJ1-2,TRBV7-2,.,.,TGTGCCAGCAGCTTAGATCCCACAGGTGGCTACACCTTC,CASSLDPTGGYTF
TRBJ1-5,TRBV27,.,.,TGTGCCAGCAGTTCAACGCCTCCGGGGGGCAATCAGCCCCAGCATTTT,CASSSTPPGGNQPQHF
TRBJ1-6,TRBV6-1,TRBD1,once,TGTGCCAGCAGTGAAACTCCCCCCGGGACAGGAAATTCACCCCTCCACTTT,CASSETPPGTGNSPLHF
TRBJ2-7,TRBV4-3,.,once,TGCGCCAGCAGCCAAGACCTCGCCACAGCCTACGAGCAGTACTTC,CASSQDLATAYEQYF
TRBJ2-6,TRBV6-1,.,.,TGTGCCAGCCTGCCCCGGTCTGGGGCCAACGTCCTGACTTTC,CASLPRSGANVLTF
TRBJ1-3,TRBV7-2,.,.,TGTGCCAGCATCTTCACAGGCGACTCTGGAAACACCATATATTTT,CASIFTGDSGNTIYF
TRBJ1-4,TRBV10-1,TRBD1,.,TGCGCCAGCAGTGACCGGACAGGGCCTCAAAAACTGTTTTTT,CASSDRTGPQKLFF
TRBJ1-5,TRBV7-9,TRBD1,.,TGTGCCAGCAGCGAAGACAGGGTAGCTCAGCCCCAGCATTTT,CASSEDRVAQPQHF
TRBJ2-1,TRBV28,TRBD2,once,TGTGCCAGCAGTTTATTTGGGACTAAAATTTACAATGAGCAGTTCTTC,CASSLFGTKIYNEQFF
TRBJ2-3,TRBV30,TRBD2,.,TGTGCCTGGATGGGGTGGCGGGGGGTTGCAGATACGCAGTATTTT,CAWMGWRGVADTQYF
TRBJ2-5,TRBV5-8,.,.,TGTGCCAGCAGCTCCTTTACGGGAACAGCGGAGACCCAGTACTTC,CASSSFTGTAETQYF
TRBJ2-7,TRBV11-3,.,.,TGTGCCAGCAGCGTCGGACAGTTCTACGAGCAGTACTTC,CASSVGQFYEQYF
TRBJ2-5,TRBV23-1,.,.,TGCGCCAGCGCCACGGACACTGTCCAAGAGACCCAGTACTTC,CASATDTVQETQYF
TRBJ1-1,TRBV7-2,.,few,TGTGCCAGCAGCCGCCGCGGGGTAGAAGCTTTCTTT,CASSRRGVEAFF